Listed here are 20 T cell receptor beta chains from one sample, sequenced in a study of tumor-infiltrating lymphocytes in primary liver carcinoma. A primer matching the constant region was used to make TCR beta cDNA from approximately 500 ng of total RNA. Three rounds of nested multiplex PCR with slightly modified ARM-PCR produced TCR beta libraries. The two initial PCR rounds, around 11 cycles each, used TRBV1-TRBV30 forward and C-beta reverse primers. TCRdb reanalysed the multiplex PCR reads using MiXCR and keeps one entry per CDR3 protein. The sample contains about 320,000 distinct CDR3 sequences, approximately 58% of which appear only once. Unsorted whole blood supplied the blood RNA, and germline DNA was isolated too. The sequencing sample was made of peripheral blood. These receptors were obtained from a woman in her thirties with primary liver carcinoma and hepatitis B virus infection.

V and J are TRBV29-1 and TRBJ2-3; 7 bases map to TRBD2. The CDR3 sequence is 14 residues long. Germline V gives CDR1 SQVTM, CDR2 ANQGSEA. The V gene end was trimmed by 4 bases and the J gene end by 1 base; junction bases not matched to a gene: 5. The CDR3 DNA is TGCAGCGTTGGGGTCGGGGGGTGCACAGATACGCAGTATTTT. Translating gives CSVGVGGCTDTQYF.

The chain employs TRBV9 and TRBJ1-4; D unresolved. CDR3 length: 15 residues. V lost 3 bases to trimming and J lost 8 bases, with 17 bases between them. The germline V gene encodes CDR1 SGDLS and CDR2 YYNGEE. CDR3 region: CASSGITEGAEKLFF. CDR3 DNA sequence: TGTGCCAGCAGCGGAATAACAGAGGGAGCGGAAAAACTGTTTTTT.

This clonotype was picked up a small number of times. V and J are TRBV5-4 and TRBJ1-2; 7 bases fit TRBD1. Trimming removed 4 bases from V and 3 bases from J; junction bases left unmatched: 6. The germline V gene has CDR1 SGHNT and CDR2 YYREEE (reference sequence). CDR3 length: 14 amino acids. The chain's CDR3 is CASSLGTEDYGYTF. The CDR3 DNA reads TGTGCCAGCAGCCTAGGGACAGAGGACTATGGCTACACCTTC.

This rearrangement joins TRBV5-1 to TRBJ2-5; possibly TRBD2 for D (6 bases). Trimming removed 0 bases from V and 2 bases from J, with 14 bases in between. The germline CDR1 and CDR2 sequences are SGHRS and YFSETQ. The CDR3 is 16 amino acids. The CDR3 coding sequence is TGCGCCAGCAGCTTGGGGGCTCTAGCGTGTCAAGAGACCCAGTACTTC. Translation: CASSLGALACQETQYF.

The chain couples TRBV7-9 to TRBJ2-1; 9 bases agree with TRBD1. The CDR3 consists of 16 residues. The J segment lost 5 bases and the V segment lost 3 bases, leaving 8 bases of the junction unmatched. Germline values: CDR1 SEHNR, CDR2 FQNEAQ (reference sequence). The CDR3 is CASSLLPGQGHNEQFF. The DNA for the CDR3 is TGTGCCAGCAGCTTGCTCCCGGGACAGGGTCACAATGAGCAGTTCTTC.

The chain employs TRBV21-1 and TRBJ2-7; TRBD1 is the table's D call and was not checked against the DNA. TRBV21-1 is a documented pseudogene. The CDR3 spans 15 residues. CDR3 protein: CASSKARTGYYEQYF. In DNA, the CDR3 is TGTGCCAGCAGCAAAGCTCGGACAGGGTACTACGAGCAGTACTTC.

This clonotype was counted many times. The V gene is TRBV12-3 or TRBV12-4, the J gene TRBJ2-1; 10 nucleotides agree with TRBD1. The CDR3 runs 15 residues. V lost 7 bases, J lost 8 bases, and 11 bases stayed unmatched. CDR3 nucleotide sequence: TGTGCCAGCACCTCCGGGACAGGGGTTGTCGATGAGCAGTTCTTC. This gives the protein CASTSGTGVVDEQFF.

This clonotype appeared a few times. This chain links TRBV4-3 with TRBJ2-7, with D maybe TRBD2 (6 bases). The ends were cut back, 3 bases at V and 0 bases at J, with 12 bases in the middle. Germline V gene sequence: CDR1 LGHNA, CDR2 YSLEER. The CDR3 is 15 residues long. The CDR3 here is CASSQEGRDSYEQYF. The CDR3 nucleotides read TGCGCCAGCAGCCAGGAAGGGCGGGACTCCTACGAGCAGTACTTC.

This clonotype came up once. Possible read error: a much larger clone is one base away. This chain links TRBV12-3 or TRBV12-4 with TRBJ2-7, with 7 bases aligning to TRBD1. This CDR3 is built from 15 residues. The chain's CDR3 is CASTQAGTESYDQYF. CDR3 bases: TGTGCCAGCACCCAGGCCGGGACAGAGTCCTACGATCAGTACTTC.

CDR3: CASGPINEKLFF. The CDR3 region has the DNA TGTGCCAGCGGACCGATTAATGAAAAACTGTTTTTT. The chain links TRBV28 to TRBJ1-4, with unresolved D. Germline V gene lookup returns CDR1 MDHEN and CDR2 SYDVKM. V lost 8 bases and J 4 bases, leaving 8 bases between the germline ends. CDR3 length: 12 amino acids. The full variable domain, completed using reference TRBV28 and TRBJ1-4, is DVKVTQSSRYLVKRTGEKVFLECVQDMDHENMFWYRQDPGLGLRLIYFSYDVKMKEKGDIPEGYSVSREKKERFSLILESASTNQTSMYLCASGPINEKLFFGSGTQLSVL.

This clonotype was found many times. The V gene is TRBV6-1, the J gene TRBJ2-6, with D tentatively TRBD1 (6 bases). This CDR3 is 16 amino acids long. CDR1 is MNHNS and CDR2 is SASEGT in the germline V gene. V lost 1 base and J lost 4, with 11 bases in between. Here the CDR3 reads CASSEEGGSGANVLTF. The DNA of the CDR3 is TGTGCCAGCAGTGAAGAAGGGGGATCCGGGGCCAACGTCCTGACTTTC.

Remarks on this clonotype: The final CDR3 position lacks the conserved phenylalanine or tryptophan, pointing to a likely read error. V is TRBV19 and J is TRBJ2-1; D not certain. Trimming removed 8 bases at V and 0 bases at J, with 11 bases between. CDR3 length equals 14 residues. Germline lookup yields CDR1 LNHDA and CDR2 SQIVND (reference sequence). The CDR3 nucleotides are TGTGCCAGTGGCAGCGCAAGCTCCTACAATGAGCAGTTCATC. Amino acid sequence: CASGSASSYNEQFI.

This clonotype was picked up many times. The V call is TRBV6-1, the J call TRBJ2-2; no definite D call. Between the trimmed V and J ends, which lost 1 base and 2 bases, there was a span of 11 bases. The germline gives CDR1 MNHNS, CDR2 SASEGT. The CDR3 is 16 residues long. CDR3 sequence (DNA): TGTGCCAGCAGTGAAGTCCCACCGTCAAACACCGGGGAGCTGTTTTTT. It specifies CASSEVPPSNTGELFF.

The rearrangement links TRBV19 to TRBJ2-1, with a possible D match to TRBD2 (6 bases). Germline-derived CDR1 and CDR2 are LNHDA and SQIVND (reference sequence). The CDR3 runs 15 residues. V was pared by 5 bases and J by 6 bases, with 17 bases between. The CDR3 here is CASSVSGTPSNEQFF. The DNA of the CDR3 is TGTGCCAGTAGTGTCTCCGGGACTCCTAGCAATGAGCAGTTCTTC. Full variable domain (outside the CDR3, taken from reference TRBV19 and TRBJ2-1): DGGITQSPKYLFRKEGQNVTLSCEQNLNHDAMYWYRQDPGQGLRLIYYSQIVNDFQKGDIAEGYSVSREKKESFPLTVTSAQKNPTAFYLCASSVSGTPSNEQFFGPGTRLTVL.

In the case of this clonotype: Here the CDR3 omits its conserved ending phenylalanine or tryptophan, so a read error is the likely source. The gene calls are TRBV4-3 and TRBJ1-6, with D possibly matching TRBD1 (5 bases). The CDR3 loop spans 13 amino acids. Germline loops: CDR1 LGHNA, CDR2 YSLEER. This CDR3 is CANSHGGASHLHL. CDR3 in DNA: TGCGCCAACAGCCATGGAGGGGCTTCACACCTCCACTTG.

The V call is TRBV11-2, the J call TRBJ2-7, with 8 bases that match TRBD1. Germline V lookup: CDR1 SGHAT, CDR2 FQNNGV. This CDR3 region has 15 residues. Trimming at V came to 3 bases and at J to 5 bases, leaving 9 bases not matched to a gene. As DNA, the CDR3 is TGTGCCAGCAGCTTCTCCGGGACAGGATCCCACGAGCAGTACTTC. This codes for CASSFSGTGSHEQYF.

This chain uses TRBV6-2 or TRBV6-3 with TRBJ2-1; TRBD1 is a possible D gene (6 bases). The CDR3 consists of 11 residues. Between the trimmed V and J ends, which lost 2 bases and 10 bases, there was a span of 6 bases. CDR1 MNHEY and CDR2 SVGEGT come from the germline V gene. In nucleotides, the CDR3 is TGTGCCAGCAGTTACGGGACAGAGCAGTTCTTC. Amino acid sequence: CASSYGTEQFF.

As concerns this clonotype: A much larger clone differs by one base, so this may be a read error. The gene calls are TRBV29-1 and TRBJ1-4, with D unresolved. Trimming stripped 5 bases from V and 5 bases from J, with 12 bases between. Per the germline V gene, CDR1 is SQVTM and CDR2 is ANQGSEA. The CDR3 has 13 amino acids. The CDR3 spells CSVLGQLNEKLFF. In DNA form, the CDR3 reads TGCAGCGTTCTTGGTCAGTTAAATGAAAAACTGTTTTTT.

J is TRBJ2-5 and V is TRBV18, with a possible D match to TRBD1 (6 bases). V was pared by 6 bases and J by 5 bases, with 16 bases between. In germline, CDR1 is KGHSH, CDR2 LQKENI. CDR3 size: 14 residues. The CDR3 sequence is CASSSGATIETQYF. The CDR3 region has the DNA TGTGCCAGCTCGTCAGGGGCGACAATCGAGACCCAGTACTTC.

The CDR3 spells CASRPDGKPPYEQYF. CDR3 sequence (DNA): TGTGCCAGCAGACCGGACGGCAAACCTCCCTACGAGCAGTACTTC. The chain is built from TRBV6-5 and TRBJ2-7; D remains unclear. V gave up 6 bases and J gave up 2 bases, with 17 bases separating them. In germline, CDR1 is MNHEY, CDR2 SVGAGI. The CDR3 has 15 amino acids.